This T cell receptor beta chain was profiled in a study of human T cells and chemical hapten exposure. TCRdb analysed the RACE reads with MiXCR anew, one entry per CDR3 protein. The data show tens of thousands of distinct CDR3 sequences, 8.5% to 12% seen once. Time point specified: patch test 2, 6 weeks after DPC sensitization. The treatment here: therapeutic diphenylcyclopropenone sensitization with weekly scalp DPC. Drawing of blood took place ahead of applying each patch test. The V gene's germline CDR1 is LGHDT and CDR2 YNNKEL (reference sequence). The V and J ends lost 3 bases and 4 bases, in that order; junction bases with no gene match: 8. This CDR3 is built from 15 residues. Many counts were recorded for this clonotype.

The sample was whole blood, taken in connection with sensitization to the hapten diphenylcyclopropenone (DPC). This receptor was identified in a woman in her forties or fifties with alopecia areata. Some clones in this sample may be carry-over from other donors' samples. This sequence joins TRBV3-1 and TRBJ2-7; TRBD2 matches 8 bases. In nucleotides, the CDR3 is TGTGCCAGCAGCCAGGGACTAGACGTCCCTTACGAGCAGTACTTC. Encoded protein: CASSQGLDVPYEQYF.